This T cell receptor (beta chain) was profiled in a study of vaccination and CD4 T cells after COVID-19. At the Johns Hopkins FTIC core, DNA taken from cultured CD4+ T cells was sequenced by way of the Oncomine TCR Beta short-read assay. One entry per CDR3 protein, called by TCRdb with MiXCR from the PCR reads. The sample has about 20,000 distinct CDR3 sequences; roughly 37% are singletons. Treatment here: roughly 11-day PBMC culture with coronavirus spike peptide pools or control peptides (ViraFEST assay). Healthy vaccine recipients had no prior SARS-CoV-2 infection, shown by negative nucleocapsid antibodies before and after vaccination. Culture proceeded for approximately ten days, and CD4+ T cells were then isolated by negative selection. On this clonotype itself: The antigen is not known.

Looked up from germline, CDR1 is SEHNR and CDR2 is FQNEAQ (reference sequence). CDR3 length: 13 residues. V dropped 4 bases and J dropped 2 bases, with 9 bases sitting between them. The rearrangement joins TRBV7-9 to TRBJ2-7, with D possibly matching TRBD2 (5 bases). This clonotype originated in a human donor who received a COVID-19 vaccine. This specimen consisted of CD4+ T cells from blood, cultured in vitro, obtained before SARS-CoV-2 vaccination. CDR3 region: CASSYGDTYEQYF. CDR3 DNA sequence: TGTGCCAGCAGCTACGGGGATACCTACGAGCAGTACTTC.